This TCR beta chain was recovered during a study of tumor-infiltrating lymphocytes in primary liver carcinoma. As for the study in general: Surgery removed the patients' primary liver carcinoma. In every tissue type, samples returned a similar yield of roughly 3.5 to 8 million productive TCRbeta reads. General observations from the study: Blood had a significantly lower top-250-clone fraction than tumors did (p = 0.039).

This clonotype occurred a few times. The antigen remains unidentified. At one of its ends the junction is not consistent with the germline gene, which may arise from a read error. TCR beta cDNA was reverse-transcribed from about 550 ng of total RNA. The reaction used a constant-region primer and ProtoScript II reverse transcriptase. A slightly modified ARM-PCR protocol with three nested multiplex PCR rounds produced these TCR beta libraries. Forward primers for TRBV1-TRBV30 and a C-beta reverse primer served the first two PCR rounds, at approximately 10 cycles each. From the multiplex PCR reads, TCRdb called clonotypes with MiXCR, one entry per CDR3 protein. The table has about 200,000 distinct CDR3 sequences, roughly 61% seen once. Germline DNA was extracted alongside blood RNA, which was obtained from unsorted whole blood. Presurgery, about 4 milliliters of peripheral blood were collected. Germline lookup yields CDR1 MGHRA and CDR2 YSYEKL. This CDR3 comprises 19 residues.

The V gene is TRBV4-1, the J gene TRBJ2-7; 8 bases align to TRBD2. This clonotype originated in an older woman with primary liver carcinoma and hepatitis B virus infection. Sequences were obtained from peripheral blood. In nucleotides, the CDR3 is TGCGTCAGCAGCCAAGAGGCCAGCGGGAGTTCTCAAGGCTCCTACGAGCAGTACTTC. Encoded protein: CVSSQEASGSSQGSYEQYF.